This T cell receptor beta chain emerged from a study of blood T cell repertoires in COVID-19. About the research overall: Some COVID-19 samples were acute and others convalescent; all came from the United States, Italy and Spain. From T cells, B-cell-depleted T cells, or PBMCs came the material, which was cDNA or gDNA.

CDR3 size: 20 residues. Trimming cost V 4 bases and J 0 bases; bases outside gene matches: 18. The V gene's germline CDR1 is MDHEN and CDR2 SYDVKM. Followed over time, Seattle patients had been enrolled while infection was active. In the original workflow: Estimation of nucleated cell counts was performed using reference gene primer amplification. Clones were read by immunoSEQ multiplex PCR, and TCRdb kept only the in-frame ones, dropping some. V and J calls plus clone size are reproduced from that table; the DNA served to infer D and trimming. The sample shows 40,000 to 60,000 clones, around 86% of them seen only once. This clone was picked up one time.

This chain joins TRBV28 and TRBJ2-5; 9 positions match TRBD1. Input material: peripheral blood. This clonotype originated in an elderly woman with COVID-19, enrolled during active disease. CDR3 sequence reads: CASSSHLRDRASLYQETQYF. CDR3 DNA sequence: TGTGCCAGCAGTTCTCACCTCCGGGACAGGGCTTCCCTGTACCAAGAGACCCAGTACTTC.